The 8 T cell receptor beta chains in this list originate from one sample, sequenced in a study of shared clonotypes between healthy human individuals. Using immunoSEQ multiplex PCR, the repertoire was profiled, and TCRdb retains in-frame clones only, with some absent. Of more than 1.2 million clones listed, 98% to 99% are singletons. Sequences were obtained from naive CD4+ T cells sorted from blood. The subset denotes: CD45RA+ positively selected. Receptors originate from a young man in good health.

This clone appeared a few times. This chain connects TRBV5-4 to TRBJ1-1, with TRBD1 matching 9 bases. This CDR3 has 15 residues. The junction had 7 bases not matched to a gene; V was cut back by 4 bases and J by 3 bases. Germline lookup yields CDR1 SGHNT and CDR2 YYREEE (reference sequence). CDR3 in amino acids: CASSPGTGIYTEAFF. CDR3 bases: TGTGCCAGCAGCCCAGGGACAGGGATTTACACTGAAGCTTTCTTT.

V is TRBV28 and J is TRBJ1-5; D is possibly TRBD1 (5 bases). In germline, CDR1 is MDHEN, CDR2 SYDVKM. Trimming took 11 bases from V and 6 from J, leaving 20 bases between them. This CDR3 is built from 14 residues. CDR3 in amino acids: CAGQSSAVGQPQHF. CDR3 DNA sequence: TGTGCCGGACAAAGTTCAGCGGTTGGTCAGCCCCAGCATTTT.

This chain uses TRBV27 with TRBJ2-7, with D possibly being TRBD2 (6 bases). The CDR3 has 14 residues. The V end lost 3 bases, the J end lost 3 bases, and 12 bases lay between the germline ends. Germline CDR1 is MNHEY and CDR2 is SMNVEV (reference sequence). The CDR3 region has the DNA TGTGCCAGCAGTTTTCGGGGAGGCCTCTACGAGCAGTACTTC. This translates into CASSFRGGLYEQYF.

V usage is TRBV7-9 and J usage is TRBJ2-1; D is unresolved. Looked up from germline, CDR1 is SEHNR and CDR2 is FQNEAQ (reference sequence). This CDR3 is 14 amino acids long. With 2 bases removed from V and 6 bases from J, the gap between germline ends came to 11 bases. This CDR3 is CASSLIGKTNEQFF. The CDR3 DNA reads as TGTGCCAGCAGCTTAATAGGGAAGACCAATGAGCAGTTCTTC.

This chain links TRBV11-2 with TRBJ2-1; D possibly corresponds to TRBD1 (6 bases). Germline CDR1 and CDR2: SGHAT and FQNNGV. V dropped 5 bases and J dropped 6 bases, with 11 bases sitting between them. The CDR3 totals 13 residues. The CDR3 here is CASSLRTVNEQFF. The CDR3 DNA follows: TGTGCCAGCAGCCTCAGGACAGTCAATGAGCAGTTCTTC. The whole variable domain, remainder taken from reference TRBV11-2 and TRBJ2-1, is EAGVAQSPRYKIIEKRQSVAFWCNPISGHATLYWYQQILGQGPKLLIQFQNNGVVDDSQLPKDRFSAERLKGVDSTLKIQPAKLEDSAVYLCASSLRTVNEQFFGPGTRLTVL.

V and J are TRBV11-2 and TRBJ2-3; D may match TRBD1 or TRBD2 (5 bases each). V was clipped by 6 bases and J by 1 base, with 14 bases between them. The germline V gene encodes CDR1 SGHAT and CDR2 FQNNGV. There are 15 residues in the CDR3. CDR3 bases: TGTGCCAGCAGAATAGGTAGGGGAGGCACAGATACGCAGTATTTT. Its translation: CASRIGRGGTDTQYF.

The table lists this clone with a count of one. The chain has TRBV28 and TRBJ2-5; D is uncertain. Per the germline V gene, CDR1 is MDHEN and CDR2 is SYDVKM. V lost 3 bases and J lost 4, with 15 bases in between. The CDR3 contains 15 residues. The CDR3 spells CASSFLRARSETQYF. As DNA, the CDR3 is TGTGCCAGCAGTTTTTTAAGGGCCAGGTCAGAGACCCAGTACTTC.

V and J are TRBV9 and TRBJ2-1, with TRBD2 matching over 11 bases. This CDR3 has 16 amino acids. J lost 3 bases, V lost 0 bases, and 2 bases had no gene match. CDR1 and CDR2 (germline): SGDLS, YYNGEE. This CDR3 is CASSVGLAGLYNEQFF. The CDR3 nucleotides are TGTGCCAGCAGCGTAGGACTAGCGGGGCTCTACAATGAGCAGTTCTTC.